This T cell receptor (beta chain) was identified in a study of T-cell reconstitution after alpha-beta-depleted transplantation in children. CDR1 and CDR2 from the germline V gene are GTSNPN and SVGIG (reference sequence). There are 17 residues in the CDR3. Trimming left V 0 bases short and J 1 base short, with 17 bases between. Molecular barcoding with unique molecular identifiers was used for the TCRbeta library. TCRdb reprocessed the PCR reads with MiXCR, giving one entry per CDR3 protein. Counted here are some 490,000 distinct CDR3 sequences, approximately 12% occurring once; the ten biggest clones make up around 5.8%.

The TCR comes from a human donor who donated a stem cell graft to a child with combined immunodeficiency. This material consisted of PBMCs from the stem cell graft donor, taken from the stem cell graft. The chain uses TRBV30 and TRBJ2-3; D gene ambiguous. The CDR3 nucleotides are TGTGCCTGGAGTGTATGGGTGGCCGCAGGAGGCACAGATACGCAGTATTTT. It is translated as CAWSVWVAAGGTDTQYF.